This T cell receptor (beta chain) stems from a study of identical twins. Whole-study results and caveats: Monozygotic twin pairs showed more out-of-frame TCR alpha sharing than models estimated. Abundant beta clonotypes from cord blood bore fewer insertions; memory repertoires lacked this pattern.

TCRdb reprocessed the 5' RACE reads with MiXCR, giving one entry per CDR3 protein. The sample contains 300,000 or so distinct CDR3 sequences, roughly 9% of which appear only once. Each donor (without exception) was a healthy Caucasian. The CDR3 spans 15 residues. V lost 5 bases, J lost 2 bases, and 7 bases stayed unmatched. CDR1 SEHNR and CDR2 FQNEAQ come from the germline V gene (reference sequence). On this clonotype: The antigen is not known.

These data also featured in a second study, about yellow fever vaccine responses in identical twins.

The rearrangement links TRBV7-9 to TRBJ2-7, with 9 bases aligning to TRBD2. This sequence originates from a woman aged 18-29 years in good health. The sequencing input was CD8+ T cells sorted from blood. The DNA of the CDR3 is TGTGCCAGCAGCCCCCCCCTAGCGGGGCCCTACGAGCAGTACTTC. Protein sequence: CASSPPLAGPYEQYF.